What follows are 8 T cell receptor beta chains derived from one specimen sequenced in a study of blood T cell repertoires in COVID-19. The protocol was immunoSEQ multiplex PCR, while the TCRdb copy is restricted to in-frame clones and leaves out a portion. The sample has about 72,000 clones; about 80% are singletons. Sequencing was performed on peripheral blood. All receptors derive from a human donor in a cohort sampled during active COVID-19.

V usage is TRBV5-1 and J usage is TRBJ1-2, with TRBD1 matching 8 bases. CDR3 length: 15 amino acids. CDR1 SGHRS and CDR2 YFSETQ come from the germline V gene. Trimming at V came to 0 bases and at J to 7 bases, leaving 8 bases not matched to a gene. The CDR3 here is CASSLGPDRVGGYTF. The CDR3 bases are TGCGCCAGCAGCTTGGGGCCGGACAGGGTCGGTGGCTACACCTTC.

This clone was picked up a small number of times. This rearrangement joins TRBV6-5 to TRBJ1-6; D call uncertain. This CDR3 spans 15 amino acids. Germline V gene sequence: CDR1 MNHEY, CDR2 SVGAGI. Trimming shortened V by 0 bases and J by 14 bases, and 17 bases separated the two germline ends. CDR3 residues: CASSYSIQVPRTLHF. In nucleotides, the CDR3 is TGTGCCAGCAGTTACTCGATTCAGGTGCCCCGCACCCTCCACTTT.

The rearrangement links TRBV18 to TRBJ1-2; no reliable D call. The germline V gene encodes CDR1 KGHSH and CDR2 LQKENI. V lost 8 bases to trimming and J lost 6 bases, with 22 bases between them. The CDR3 has 15 amino acids. The CDR3 reads CASAPLEAQSNGYTF. The CDR3 DNA follows: TGTGCCAGCGCGCCCTTGGAGGCGCAGAGCAATGGCTACACCTTC.

This clone was seen only a few times. The chain couples TRBV7-9 to TRBJ2-7, with D tentatively TRBD2 (6 bases). Germline CDR1 is SEHNR and CDR2 is FQNEAQ (reference sequence). The CDR3 consists of 13 residues. V was clipped by 4 bases and J by 0 bases, with 7 bases between them. This CDR3 is CASSWGVSYEQYF. CDR3 DNA sequence: TGTGCCAGCAGCTGGGGGGTCTCCTACGAGCAGTACTTC.

This sequence joins TRBV6-2 or TRBV6-3 and TRBJ1-2, with TRBD1 identical over 7 bases. CDR1 is MNHEY and CDR2 is SVGEGT in the germline V gene. The ends lost 4 bases at V and 4 bases at J; junction bases unmatched: 15. This CDR3 is 17 amino acids long. The CDR3 reads CASSSLDGTANSYGYTF. CDR3 nucleotides: TGTGCCAGCAGTTCCCTTGACGGGACAGCTAACTCCTATGGCTACACCTTC.

The chain is built from TRBV19 and TRBJ2-5, with 7 bases fitting TRBD1. Trimming cost V 6 bases and J 5 bases; bases outside gene matches: 9. This CDR3 has 14 residues. CDR1 LNHDA and CDR2 SQIVND come from the germline V gene (reference sequence). The CDR3 nucleotides are TGTGCCAGTAGGGTGACAGGGTCGCTGGAGACCCAGTACTTC. Its protein product is CASRVTGSLETQYF.

This rearrangement joins TRBV2 to TRBJ2-7; 7 nucleotides match TRBD1. The germline V gene encodes CDR1 SNHLY and CDR2 FYNNEI. This CDR3 has 14 residues. With 6 bases clipped from V and 3 bases from J, the junction kept 8 bases outside the gene matches. CDR3 sequence (DNA): TGTGCCAGCAGGATAGGACAGGCCATCTACGAGCAGTACTTC. Protein: CASRIGQAIYEQYF.

This rearrangement joins TRBV29-1 to TRBJ1-4; D is undetermined. CDR1 and CDR2 from the germline V gene are SQVTM and ANQGSEA. V shed 6 bases and J shed 0 bases, with 8 bases lying between them. The CDR3 is 13 amino acids. The CDR3 DNA sequence: TGCAGCGTGGCAGGTGCAACTAATGAAAAACTGTTTTTT. It encodes CSVAGATNEKLFF.